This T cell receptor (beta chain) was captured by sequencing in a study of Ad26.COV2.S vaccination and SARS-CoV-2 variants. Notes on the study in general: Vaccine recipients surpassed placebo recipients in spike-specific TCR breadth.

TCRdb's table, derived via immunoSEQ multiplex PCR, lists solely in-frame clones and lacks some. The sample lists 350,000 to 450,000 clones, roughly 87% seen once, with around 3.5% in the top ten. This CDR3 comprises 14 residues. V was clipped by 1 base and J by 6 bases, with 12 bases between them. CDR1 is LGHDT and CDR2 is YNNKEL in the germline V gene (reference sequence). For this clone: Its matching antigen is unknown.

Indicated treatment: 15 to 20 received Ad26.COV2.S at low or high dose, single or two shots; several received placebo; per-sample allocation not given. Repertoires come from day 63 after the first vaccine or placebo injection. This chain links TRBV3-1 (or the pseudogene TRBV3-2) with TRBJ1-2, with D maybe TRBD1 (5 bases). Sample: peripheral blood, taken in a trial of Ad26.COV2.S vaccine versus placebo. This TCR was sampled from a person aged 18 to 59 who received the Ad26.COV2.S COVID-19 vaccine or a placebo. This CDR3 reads CASSQGEGIDGYTF. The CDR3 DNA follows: TGTGCCAGCAGCCAAGGGGAGGGGATCGATGGCTACACCTTC.